This TCR beta chain is from a study of cytomegalovirus exposure and HLA in healthy donors. On this clone itself: Its antigen is still unknown.

General study points: The study listed approximately 160 cytomegalovirus-associated TCR beta chains. In vitro, three CMV-associated chains proved specific for CMV antigens.

The CDR3 loop spans 11 amino acids. In germline, CDR1 is SQVTM, CDR2 ANQGSEA. Losses at the gene ends were 4 bases for V and 7 bases for J; bases not matched to a gene: 1. Clones were read by immunoSEQ multiplex PCR, and TCRdb kept only the in-frame ones, dropping some. The data hold some 330,000 clones, with around 86% observed a single time. This sequence originates from a woman aged 18 to 35 in good health and CMV-seronegative. The sample taken for sequencing was PBMCs. The chain carries TRBV29-1 and TRBJ2-1; TRBD1 aligns across 7 bases. CDR3 sequence: CSVAGGNEQFF. CDR3 bases: TGCAGCGTTGCAGGGGGTAATGAGCAGTTCTTC.